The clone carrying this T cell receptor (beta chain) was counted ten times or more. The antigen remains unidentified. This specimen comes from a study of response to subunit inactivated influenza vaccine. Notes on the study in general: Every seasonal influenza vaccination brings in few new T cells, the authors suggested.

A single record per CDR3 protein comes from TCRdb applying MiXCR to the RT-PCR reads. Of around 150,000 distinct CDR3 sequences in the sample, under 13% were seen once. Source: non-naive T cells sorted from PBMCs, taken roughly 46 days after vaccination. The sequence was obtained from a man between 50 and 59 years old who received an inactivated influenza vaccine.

The CDR3 nucleotides are TGTGCCAGCAGTTTGACTAGCGGTACAGATACGCAGTATTTT. This translates into CASSLTSGTDTQYF. The V gene is TRBV2, the J gene TRBJ2-3; 9 positions match TRBD2. Germline V gene sequence: CDR1 SNHLY, CDR2 FYNNEI. The CDR3 is made up of 14 amino acids. Germline trimming cut 5 bases from V and 3 bases from J; bases unmatched to any gene: 3. Full variable domain (outside the CDR3, taken from reference TRBV2 and TRBJ2-3): EPEVTQTPSHQVTQMGQEVILRCVPISNHLYFYWYRQILGQKVEFLVSFYNNEISEKSEIFDDQFSVERPDGSNFTLKIRSTKLEDSAMYFCASSLTSGTDTQYFGPGTRLTVL.